The source of this T cell receptor beta chain is a study of CD8 T cell repertoires and HIV-1 epitope variants. Study context: Epitopes were three Gag families plus Nef HW9 and YT9. Enriched T cells were co-cultured with equal autologous T cell-negative cells. A roughly ten-day culture received IL-2, IL-7 and IL-15 on days 3 and 7.

Libraries were prepared by immunoSEQ multiplex PCR; TCRdb keeps only in-frame clonotypes and omits some of them. This table holds some 100,000 clones, approximately 70% found once. V dropped 0 bases and J dropped 4 bases, with 15 bases sitting between them. Germline CDR1 and CDR2: MGHRA and YSYEKL. The CDR3 length is 16 residues. V gene TRBV4-1 combines with J gene TRBJ1-1; D perhaps matches TRBD1 (5 bases). Sequencing input: uncultured baseline CD8+ T cells from peripheral blood mononuclear cells (PBMCs). The clonotype comes from a male donor with HIV. The chain's CDR3 is CASSQDGRGRGTEAFF. The CDR3 nucleotides read TGCGCCAGCAGCCAAGATGGGAGGGGCCGGGGCACTGAAGCTTTCTTT.